This T cell receptor beta chain originates from a study of blood T cell repertoires in COVID-19. Overall study: The study drew acute and convalescent COVID-19 samples from the United States, Italy and Spain. In each case, the material was cDNA or gDNA derived from T cells, B-cell-depleted T cells, or PBMCs.

This clone was detected only a few times. Profiled with immunoSEQ multiplex PCR; TCRdb holds only in-frame clones, not every one. The sample lists about 59,000 clones; 70% to 90% were seen once. The CDR3 is 15 residues long. Per the germline V gene, CDR1 is MRHNA and CDR2 is SNTAGT. V gave up 3 bases and J gave up 10 bases; unmatched junction bases: 7. This chain links TRBV6-4 with TRBJ2-1, with TRBD1 identical over 12 bases. The TCR comes from a human donor in a cohort sampled during active COVID-19. Source material: peripheral blood. CDR3 loop: CASSEPGQGAQEQFF. CDR3 DNA sequence: TGTGCCAGCAGTGAACCGGGACAGGGGGCCCAAGAGCAGTTCTTC.